The next 17 T cell receptor beta chains were all read from a single sample in a study of blood T cell repertoires in COVID-19. TCRdb keeps only in-frame clones here, not all; method: immunoSEQ multiplex PCR. The sample holds 95,000 to 110,000 clones, 90% to 95% seen once. Sequenced: peripheral blood. The source of these receptors is a woman aged 25 to 39 with acute or convalescent COVID-19.

The chain joins TRBV12-3 or TRBV12-4 to TRBJ1-1; a weak D match, TRBD1 (5 bases). V lost 7 bases and J 4 bases, leaving 13 bases between the germline ends. The CDR3 spans 13 residues. The DNA of the CDR3 is TGTGCCAGCAACCCGGGGAGGGGCACTGAAGCTTTCTTT. This encodes CASNPGRGTEAFF.

J is TRBJ1-1 and V is TRBV7-9; 7 positions match TRBD1. V lost 3 bases and J lost 4; bases outside the gene matches: 2. Germline V gene data show CDR1 as SEHNR and CDR2 as FQNEAQ (reference sequence). The CDR3 extends over 13 amino acids. CDR3 in DNA: TGTGCCAGCAGCTTCGACAGGGTCACTGAAGCTTTCTTT. Protein sequence: CASSFDRVTEAFF.

This sequence joins TRBV2 and TRBJ1-5; D not certain. Germline assignment: CDR1 SNHLY and CDR2 FYNNEI. Between the trimmed V and J ends, which lost 3 bases and 1 base, there was a span of 16 bases. This CDR3 has 17 residues. The CDR3 DNA is TGTGCCAGCAGTGATTTAATGGAGGAGGGCAGCAATCAGCCCCAGCATTTT. The encoded protein is CASSDLMEEGSNQPQHF.

This sequence joins TRBV19 and TRBJ2-1, with TRBD1 identical over 7 bases. Germline V gene lookup returns CDR1 LNHDA and CDR2 SQIVND (reference sequence). There are 15 residues in the CDR3. The trim removed 5 bases at V and 4 bases at J, leaving 8 bases unmatched. The CDR3 spells CASSPTGARYNEQFF. Here the CDR3 DNA reads TGTGCCAGTAGTCCTACAGGGGCTCGTTACAATGAGCAGTTCTTC.

The chain combines TRBV9 with TRBJ2-1, with D possibly matching TRBD1 (6 bases). The CDR3 is made up of 16 amino acids. CDR1 and CDR2 (germline): SGDLS, YYNGEE. Between the trimmed V and J ends, which lost 0 bases and 8 bases, there was a span of 18 bases. The CDR3 DNA reads TGTGCCAGCAGCGTAGCTCCTAACTTAGAGGGGGATGAGCAGTTCTTC. It encodes CASSVAPNLEGDEQFF. Together with reference TRBV9 and TRBJ2-1, the CDR3 gives the full variable domain: DSGVTQTPKHLITATGQRVTLRCSPRSGDLSVYWYQQSLDQGLQFLIQYYNGEERAKGNILERFSAQQFPDLHSELNLSSLELGDSALYFCASSVAPNLEGDEQFFGPGTRLTVL.

V gene TRBV29-1 combines with J gene TRBJ1-1; 7 nucleotides agree with TRBD1. The J segment lost 1 base and the V segment lost 7 bases, leaving 6 bases of the junction unmatched. CDR3 length: 13 residues. Germline CDR1 SQVTM, CDR2 ANQGSEA. The CDR3 bases are TGCAGCGCTGACAGGGAGGCGAACACTGAAGCTTTCTTT. Translating it yields CSADREANTEAFF. The full variable domain, completed using reference TRBV29-1 and TRBJ1-1, is SAVISQKPSRDICQRGTSLTIQCQVDSQVTMMFWYRQQPGQSLTLIATANQGSEATYESGFVIDKFPISRPNLTFSTLTVSNMSPEDSSIYLCSADREANTEAFFGQGTRLTVV.

The sample holds a few counts of this clone. The chain uses TRBV30 and TRBJ2-7; 7 nucleotides agree with TRBD1. The CDR3 spans 15 residues. Trimming cost V 0 bases and J 1 base; bases outside gene matches: 6. Germline values: CDR1 GTSNPN, CDR2 SVGIG (reference sequence). The CDR3 DNA sequence: TGTGCCTGGAGTGTACGTCCAGGGGGATCCTACGAGCAGTACTTC. This gives the protein CAWSVRPGGSYEQYF.

The chain has TRBV6-2 or TRBV6-3 and TRBJ1-2; TRBD1 might be the D (6 bases). The V gene's germline CDR1 is MNHEY and CDR2 SVGEGT. The CDR3 loop spans 11 amino acids. V lost 6 bases and J lost 13, with 15 bases in between. CDR3 in amino acids: CASSLTGGPTF. The CDR3 region has the DNA TGTGCCAGCAGCCTGACAGGAGGTCCCACCTTC.

The chain uses TRBV5-1 and TRBJ1-6; no reliable D call. Trimming left V 3 bases short and J 6 bases short, with 13 bases between. Per germline, CDR1 SGHRS and CDR2 YFSETQ. The CDR3 runs to 15 residues. The chain's CDR3 is CASSSTVETNSPLHF. CDR3 DNA: TGCGCCAGCAGCTCCACGGTCGAAACTAATTCACCCCTCCACTTT.

The chain joins TRBV14 to TRBJ2-2, with a possible D match to TRBD1 (6 bases). V lost 3 bases and J lost 6, with 17 bases in between. The CDR3 length is 16 residues. Germline CDR1 SGHDN, CDR2 FVKESK. In DNA form, the CDR3 reads TGTGCCAGCAGCCAGCTGGATACAGGGTCGGCCGGGGAGCTGTTTTTT. Its protein product is CASSQLDTGSAGELFF.

The rearrangement uses TRBV18 and TRBJ1-2, with D hard to call. The germline V and J ends were trimmed by 3 bases and 4 bases, with 12 bases remaining between them. The CDR3 is 14 residues long. CDR1 and CDR2 from the germline V gene are KGHSH and LQKENI. The CDR3 spells CASSPSGSVYGYTF. The DNA for the CDR3 is TGTGCCAGCTCACCCTCAGGTAGCGTCTATGGCTACACCTTC.

Comment on this clone: The same CDR3 is also encoded by other DNA sequences in this sample. The rearrangement links TRBV30 to TRBJ1-2, with D possibly TRBD1 on 5 matching bases. Germline V CDR1 and CDR2: GTSNPN, SVGIG (reference sequence). The CDR3 consists of 15 residues. V lost 0 bases and J 5 bases, leaving 16 bases between the germline ends. For the CDR3, the DNA is TGTGCCTGGAGTGTACGCTCGGGGGGTGGTTATGGCTACACCTTC. Its translation: CAWSVRSGGGYGYTF.

The chain uses TRBV5-6 and TRBJ2-3, with D possibly matching TRBD1 (5 bases). Trimming cost V 1 base and J 2 bases, with 8 bases left between them. The CDR3 covers 14 residues. Germline V gene data show CDR1 as SGHDT and CDR2 as YYEEEE. CDR3 amino acids: CASSLIRATDTQYF. DNA of the CDR3: TGTGCCAGCAGCTTGATCAGGGCCACAGATACGCAGTATTTT.

The chain carries TRBV4-3 and TRBJ1-2, with D hard to call. V was clipped by 0 bases and J by 0 bases, with 11 bases between them. Germline V gives CDR1 LGHNA, CDR2 YSLEER. The CDR3 totals 16 residues. Here the CDR3 DNA reads TGCGCCAGCAGCCAAGATGTCGTTAATGCTAACTATGGCTACACCTTC. It yields the protein CASSQDVVNANYGYTF.

V usage is TRBV10-3 and J usage is TRBJ2-7; TRBD2 agrees at 13 bases. CDR1 is ENHRY and CDR2 is SYGVKD in the germline V gene. J gave up 1 base and V 11 bases, and 2 bases lay outside the gene matches. This CDR3 is built from 13 residues. DNA of the CDR3: TGTGCCGCGGGACTAGCGGGATCCTACGAGCAGTACTTC. It yields the protein CAAGLAGSYEQYF.

In DNA form, the CDR3 reads TGTGCCAGCAGCTCCCCTAGCGGGGGAGTTAACACCGGGGAGCTGTTTTTT. Protein: CASSSPSGGVNTGELFF. The chain uses TRBV11-3 and TRBJ2-2; 10 bases fit TRBD2. This CDR3 is built from 17 residues. Germline CDR1 reads SGHNT; CDR2 reads YENEEA. V dropped 4 bases and J dropped 2; count of bases not matched to a gene: 7.

The J gene is TRBJ2-7, the V gene TRBV11-2; D possibly corresponds to TRBD1 (6 bases). The CDR3 covers 14 residues. The ends were cut back, 5 bases at V and 2 bases at J, with 13 bases in the middle. Germline V gives CDR1 SGHAT, CDR2 FQNNGV. The CDR3, as DNA: TGTGCCAGCAGCCAGGGGCCAGGCACCTACGAGCAGTACTTC. This translates into CASSQGPGTYEQYF. Supplemented by reference TRBV11-2 and TRBJ2-7, the full variable domain reads EAGVAQSPRYKIIEKRQSVAFWCNPISGHATLYWYQQILGQGPKLLIQFQNNGVVDDSQLPKDRFSAERLKGVDSTLKIQPAKLEDSAVYLCASSQGPGTYEQYFGPGTRLTVT.